This entry features one T cell receptor beta chain sequence. The antigen this receptor binds is unknown. Per-base quality was not reported, and no clone a single base away is much larger than it. This sample is drawn from a study of blood T cell repertoires in COVID-19 (dated by TCRdb to the early 2020s). Context from the whole study: The collaborator samples originated in the United States, Italy and Spain and spanned the acute and convalescent phases of COVID-19. The prospective study material was composed of cDNA or gDNA derived from T cells, B-cell-depleted T cells, or PBMCs. Deeply sampled blood TCRbeta repertoires from subjects exposed to, actively infected with, or recovered from COVID-19 were included in the dataset. A freely available public database, intended as a resource for researchers studying the immune response to SARS-CoV-2, is where the repertoires were released. Samples came from the ongoing ImmuneRACE study (first 160 participants) plus 1,254 subjects from 6 global collaborators. A de-identified subject ID, COVID-19 status, age in years and sex were almost always included in the sample metadata. Where HLA class I and class II types were available, the types were taken from metadata supplied by the sample provider, not from assay-based typing. General findings and caveats noted by the study authors: The quantity of clinical and demographic metadata differed by source and by participant and was supplied without curation.

One collaborating source in Seattle enrolled patients during active infection and followed them longitudinally through the course of disease. The collaborating institutions used their own protocols to collect whole blood in K2EDTA tubes. For TCRbeta analysis, collaborator samples were shipped as frozen whole blood, as isolated PBMCs, or as DNA extracted from either sample type. TCRbeta CDR3 regions were amplified from genomic DNA using the immunoSEQ Assay, a bias-controlled multiplex PCR. On the study's bioinformatics: The number of nucleated cells in each sample was estimated by amplification of reference gene primers within the assay. To quantify the absolute abundance of each unique TCRbeta CDR3 rearrangement, sequence reads were collapsed and filtered. For each sample, productive Simpson clonality was calculated as the square root of Simpson's diversity index across productive rearrangements. Drawn from immuneACCESS, this table holds only the in-frame rearrangements with V and J called that TCRdb kept. Clones are partly lost; checked studies trace under half to an unresolved V gene and leave the rest unexplained. V, J and clone size are taken as reported in that table, and D and trimming were inferred from the DNA itself. This sample is represented by approximately 270,000 clones; 70% to 85% of them were singletons. The ten largest clonotypes hold 0.75% to 0.95% of the sample.

Sequencing used peripheral blood. This sequence was found in a human donor with COVID-19, enrolled during active disease. The donor label of this sample is uncertain.

The CDR3 is CASSRTQGNTEAFF. The nucleotide sequence reads TGTGCCAGCTCCCGTACTCAGGGGAACACTGAAGCTTTCTTT. The chain joins TRBV5-4 to TRBJ1-1; TRBD1 is possibly the D segment (5 matching bases). CDR1 and CDR2 are drawn from the germline V gene (reference sequence): SGHNT, YYREEE. The CDR3 contains 14 residues, cysteine and phenylalanine counted. The entry retains the CDR3 DNA only, 42 bases that are in frame from base 1. The trim is 7 bases for V and 1 base for J, with a gap of 14 bases between the germline ends.